This T cell receptor (beta chain) was recorded in a study of blood T cell repertoires in COVID-19. In the study overall: Researchers got acute and convalescent COVID-19 samples from the United States, Italy and Spain.

Trimming shortened V by 7 bases and J by 2 bases, and 10 bases separated the two germline ends. Germline V CDR1 and CDR2: LNHDA, SQIVND (reference sequence). The CDR3 has 13 residues. Some clones are missing from TCRdb's copy, which holds only in-frame ones; the method was immunoSEQ multiplex PCR. The data show under 350,000 clones, 80% to 90% seen once. V gene TRBV19 combines with J gene TRBJ2-3; D is unclear. Sequencing was carried out using PBMCs or T cells enriched from blood (not recorded which). This receptor was taken from a woman in her 40s with acute COVID-19. The CDR3 DNA reads as TGTGCCAGTAAAATTGTATCCACAGATACGCAGTATTTT. It specifies CASKIVSTDTQYF.